This T cell receptor beta chain originates from a study of blood T cell repertoires in COVID-19. In its sample, this clone was seen a few times. Germline loops: CDR1 KGHSH, CDR2 LQKENI. This CDR3 contains 13 residues. Trimming took 0 bases from V and 5 from J, leaving 7 bases between them. Original data processing: Estimation of nucleated cell counts was performed using reference gene primer amplification. The method was immunoSEQ multiplex PCR; TCRdb's version includes in-frame clones alone and lacks a portion of them. Clone size and the V and J calls come from that table; the DNA yielded D and trimming. The sample gives hundreds of thousands of clones, approximately 80% of which show up once; roughly 4.7% is in the top ten.

The gene calls are TRBV18 and TRBJ1-2; D gene ambiguous. Sequencing used PBMCs or T cells enriched from blood (not recorded which). The receptor was isolated from a man in his forties or fifties who had been exposed to COVID-19. CDR3: CASSPPQNYGYTF. The CDR3 nucleotides read TGTGCCAGCTCACCACCCCAAAATTATGGCTACACCTTC.